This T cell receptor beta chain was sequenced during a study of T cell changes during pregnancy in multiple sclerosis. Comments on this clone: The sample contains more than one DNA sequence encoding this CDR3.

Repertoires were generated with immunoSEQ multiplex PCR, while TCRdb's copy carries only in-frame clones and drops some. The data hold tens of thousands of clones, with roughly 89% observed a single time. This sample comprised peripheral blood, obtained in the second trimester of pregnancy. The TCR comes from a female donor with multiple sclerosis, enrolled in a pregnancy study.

CDR3 DNA: TGTGCCAGCTCACCACCGGGACAGCTGTATGGCTACACCTTC. Its protein is CASSPPGQLYGYTF. The gene calls are TRBV18 and TRBJ1-2, with 7 bases fitting TRBD1. This CDR3 is built from 14 residues. In germline, CDR1 is KGHSH, CDR2 LQKENI. V lost 0 bases and J lost 5; bases outside the gene matches: 3.